This is a list of T cell receptor beta chains from one sample in a study of cytomegalovirus exposure and HLA in healthy donors. Using immunoSEQ multiplex PCR, the repertoire was profiled, and TCRdb retains in-frame clones only, with some absent. The data show around 54,000 clones, around 80% seen once. Sequencing was carried out using PBMCs. These receptors originate from a man aged 25-45 years in good health and CMV-seropositive. The CDR3 runs from the conserved cysteine through the conserved F or W.

V,J,CDR3
TRBV18,TRBJ1-6,CASSPYLLETLHF
TRBV2,TRBJ2-3,CASSDSGVTDTQYF
TRBV11-2,TRBJ2-7,CASSGWDRGSYEQYF
TRBV2,TRBJ1-1,CASSGGVGTEAFF
TRBV11-2,TRBJ2-7,CASTVEWGLDYEQYF
TRBV5-5,TRBJ2-1,CASSLISGGLNEQFF
TRBV13,TRBJ1-2,CASSFGTEYGYTF
TRBV5-1,TRBJ1-2,CASSPSRGSYGYTF
TRBV28,TRBJ2-3,CASRGQGGADTQYF
TRBV28,TRBJ2-7,CASSLTGGNYEQYF
TRBV27,TRBJ2-1,CASSIGGASYNEQFF
TRBV27,TRBJ2-7,CASSLSTKNEQYF
TRBV7-2,TRBJ2-3,CASSLGLSGARTDTQYF
TRBV5-1,TRBJ2-2,CASSLAGTGELFF
TRBV6-1,TRBJ1-4,CASSDWGQSFNEKLFF
TRBV7-8,TRBJ1-2,CASSSAEDRDYYGYTF
TRBV27,TRBJ1-5,CASRPSTAHQPQHF
TRBV5-4,TRBJ1-6,CASSGVKGRDSPLHF
TRBV28,TRBJ2-7,CASSQRSRRGEQYF
TRBV9,TRBJ1-1,CASSAPHMNTEAFF
TRBV6-5,TRBJ2-3,CASRVAGSDTQYF
TRBV5-4,TRBJ2-1,CASSTGGGRGEQFF
TRBV5-1,TRBJ2-1,CASSLGTSGGRDEQFF
TRBV5-1,TRBJ1-1,CASSQGGQGPEAFF
TRBV6-5,TRBJ1-6,CASRAGGGGSPLHF
TRBV4-1,TRBJ1-4,CASSQERTGVGEKLFF
TRBV7-3,TRBJ2-3,CASSIGRGQADTQYF
TRBV30,TRBJ2-1,CAWRVSGVSYNEQFF
TRBV7-9,TRBJ2-3,CASSPLGSPGSTDTQYF
TRBV6-6,TRBJ1-6,CASSSNRGIDSPLHF
TRBV11-2,TRBJ1-2,CASSLDSSIYGYTF
TRBV21-1,TRBJ2-7,CASSPPRVYEQYF
TRBV5-4,TRBJ2-6,CASSPQGGLLGANVLTF
TRBV7-8,TRBJ2-7,CASSLGAYEQYF
TRBV7-6,TRBJ2-3,CASSPRGDTDTQYF
TRBV2,TRBJ1-2,CASSTGIWYYGYTF
TRBV5-5,TRBJ2-7,CASSLGTSGYEQYF
TRBV29-1,TRBJ2-3,CSVRGTSGGARTDTQYF
TRBV9,TRBJ1-2,CASSVGGGYGYTF
TRBV18,TRBJ1-1,CASSPDRGRGGTEAFF
TRBV7-9,TRBJ1-1,CASSSSPGQARPEAFF
TRBV7-8,TRBJ1-1,CASSPPLGNTEAFF
TRBV7-8,TRBJ1-6,CASSDDQQPLHF
TRBV4-1,TRBJ1-2,CASSPGQGPLLYGYTF
TRBV5-5,TRBJ1-2,CASSQYGDNYGYTF
TRBV7-9,TRBJ2-5,CASSLGRGLTGETQYF
TRBV4-1,TRBJ2-7,CASSGGGASGESSYEQYF
TRBV2,TRBJ1-6,CASRIGQGGSYNSPLHF
TRBV7-6,TRBJ1-5,CASSLTDGSNQPQHF
TRBV5-4,TRBJ2-7,CASSQGTGVPPYEQYF
TRBV9,TRBJ2-5,CASSVQLAGGIQETQYF
TRBV5-6,TRBJ2-3,CASSAGQRLPSTDTQYF
TRBV6-5,TRBJ2-5,CASSRLAGSQETQYF
TRBV7-9,TRBJ1-3,CASSKGSSSGNTIYF
TRBV19,TRBJ1-5,CASIDGGQAQHF
TRBV6-1,TRBJ1-6,CASSRTGGNSPLHF
TRBV28,TRBJ1-2,CASSSPGQGVGGYTF
TRBV19,TRBJ1-5,CASSIDRQDQPQHF
TRBV9,TRBJ2-3,CASSEGTGFSTDTQYF